These T cell receptor beta chains were read from a single sample in a study of OX40 agonist ivuxolimab in advanced cancers. Here immunoSEQ multiplex PCR was the method, and the copy in TCRdb shows in-frame clones only, minus some. The top ten hold 0.6% to 0.7% of the sample, which has 15,000 to 20,000 clones, roughly 84% seen once. The sample was CD4+ or CD8+ T cells sorted from blood, taken in a trial of the OX40 agonist ivuxolimab. Receptors were obtained from an adult with an advanced solid tumor such as melanoma, head and neck, liver or kidney cancer. The conserved cysteine and the conserved F or W are not part of the CDR3 here. The D gene is left open where the match is weak. Clone size appears in some rows only: once, few, many, or a class for an expanded clone.

j_gene: TRBJ1-5; abundance: once; d_gene: .; v_gene: TRBV2; CDR3aa: ASSETAGGNQPQH
j_gene: TRBJ1-5; abundance: .; d_gene: .; v_gene: TRBV10-1; CDR3aa: ASSAPGQPQH
j_gene: TRBJ1-3; abundance: .; d_gene: .; v_gene: TRBV19; CDR3aa: ASSITLQGYRGNTIY
j_gene: TRBJ2-5; abundance: .; d_gene: .; v_gene: TRBV7-9; CDR3aa: ASGGTQY
j_gene: TRBJ2-7; abundance: .; d_gene: .; v_gene: TRBV25-1; CDR3aa: ASRDVGRYEQY
j_gene: TRBJ1-1; abundance: .; d_gene: .; v_gene: TRBV5-6; CDR3aa: ASSPRGGSTEAF
j_gene: TRBJ2-5; abundance: .; d_gene: TRBD1; v_gene: TRBV2; CDR3aa: ASRVDRGREETQY
j_gene: TRBJ1-5; abundance: few; d_gene: .; v_gene: TRBV7-8; CDR3aa: ASSLAGQPQH
j_gene: TRBJ1-2; abundance: .; d_gene: .; v_gene: TRBV6-1; CDR3aa: ASSDLRDRFYGYT
j_gene: TRBJ2-2; abundance: .; d_gene: TRBD2; v_gene: TRBV11-2; CDR3aa: ASSYTGTSGTGELF
j_gene: TRBJ1-1; abundance: few; d_gene: .; v_gene: TRBV2; CDR3aa: ASSEAAWGTAEAF
j_gene: TRBJ2-7; abundance: .; d_gene: .; v_gene: TRBV6-6; CDR3aa: ASSYSKGYEQY
j_gene: TRBJ2-7; abundance: .; d_gene: .; v_gene: TRBV11-2; CDR3aa: ASSLGTAGLAYEQY
j_gene: TRBJ1-4; abundance: few; d_gene: .; v_gene: TRBV25-1; CDR3aa: ASSDPRGPGWELF
j_gene: TRBJ2-1; abundance: .; d_gene: TRBD2; v_gene: TRBV4-1; CDR3aa: ASSGGLAGEGNEQF
j_gene: TRBJ2-1; abundance: .; d_gene: .; v_gene: TRBV18; CDR3aa: ASSPYRDNYNEQF
j_gene: TRBJ1-1; abundance: .; d_gene: TRBD1; v_gene: TRBV2; CDR3aa: ASTVFDRGRTTEAF
j_gene: TRBJ2-1; abundance: .; d_gene: .; v_gene: TRBV12-5; CDR3aa: ASGFPEGEQF
j_gene: TRBJ1-2; abundance: .; d_gene: TRBD1; v_gene: TRBV6-9; CDR3aa: ASSGRGPTIYT
j_gene: TRBJ2-5; abundance: few; d_gene: .; v_gene: TRBV6-6; CDR3aa: ASSYLTTQETQY
j_gene: TRBJ1-1; abundance: .; d_gene: .; v_gene: TRBV5-4; CDR3aa: ASSGSTLAGTEAF
j_gene: TRBJ1-5; abundance: .; d_gene: .; v_gene: TRBV2; CDR3aa: ASEKRGGQPQH
j_gene: TRBJ2-3; abundance: .; d_gene: .; v_gene: TRBV7-3; CDR3aa: ASSLDRAADTQY
j_gene: TRBJ2-5; abundance: .; d_gene: .; v_gene: TRBV5-1; CDR3aa: ASSLGTIDTETQY
j_gene: TRBJ2-5; abundance: .; d_gene: .; v_gene: TRBV6-1; CDR3aa: ASSYLVSQY
j_gene: TRBJ2-3; abundance: .; d_gene: TRBD2; v_gene: TRBV2; CDR3aa: ASSEHGGLAAGVDTQY
j_gene: TRBJ1-1; abundance: .; d_gene: TRBD1; v_gene: TRBV18; CDR3aa: ASSPLDRAEAF
j_gene: TRBJ2-3; abundance: once; d_gene: TRBD2; v_gene: TRBV5-4; CDR3aa: ASSTLAGGDTDTQY
j_gene: TRBJ1-3; abundance: .; d_gene: TRBD1; v_gene: TRBV7-8; CDR3aa: ASSTDRGNTIY
j_gene: TRBJ1-1; abundance: .; d_gene: .; v_gene: TRBV7-8; CDR3aa: ASSLLPRRMNTEAF
j_gene: TRBJ1-1; abundance: .; d_gene: .; v_gene: TRBV4-1; CDR3aa: ASSTRRNTEAF
j_gene: TRBJ2-3; abundance: .; d_gene: TRBD2; v_gene: TRBV4-2; CDR3aa: ASSQGGTSGTDTQY
j_gene: TRBJ2-7; abundance: .; d_gene: TRBD1; v_gene: TRBV7-9; CDR3aa: ASSRQGEYEQY
j_gene: TRBJ2-3; abundance: once; d_gene: .; v_gene: TRBV7-2; CDR3aa: ASSSRANTQY
j_gene: TRBJ2-7; abundance: .; d_gene: .; v_gene: TRBV28; CDR3aa: ASRGREWFYEQY
j_gene: TRBJ2-5; abundance: .; d_gene: .; v_gene: TRBV4-1; CDR3aa: ASSQNSDRGWGTQY
j_gene: TRBJ1-1; abundance: .; d_gene: .; v_gene: TRBV11-2; CDR3aa: ASSYENTEAF
j_gene: TRBJ2-1; abundance: .; d_gene: TRBD2; v_gene: TRBV19; CDR3aa: ASRGAGGTHTNEQF
j_gene: TRBJ2-1; abundance: .; d_gene: .; v_gene: TRBV5-4; CDR3aa: ASSLGGRVNNEQF
j_gene: TRBJ1-2; abundance: .; d_gene: .; v_gene: TRBV7-2; CDR3aa: ASSYSGERRNYGYT
j_gene: TRBJ1-2; abundance: .; d_gene: .; v_gene: TRBV6-1; CDR3aa: ASGWGGYT
j_gene: TRBJ2-1; abundance: .; d_gene: .; v_gene: TRBV5-4; CDR3aa: ASSLGRAAYNEQF
j_gene: TRBJ1-5; abundance: few; d_gene: .; v_gene: TRBV5-5; CDR3aa: ASSLRSNQPQH
j_gene: TRBJ2-5; abundance: few; d_gene: TRBD2; v_gene: TRBV4-2; CDR3aa: ASSQTRGGQETQY
j_gene: TRBJ2-5; abundance: .; d_gene: TRBD2; v_gene: TRBV11-1; CDR3aa: ASSLETSGFAGETQY
j_gene: TRBJ2-1; abundance: .; d_gene: TRBD1; v_gene: TRBV5-4; CDR3aa: ASSLQGFEQF
j_gene: TRBJ1-6; abundance: .; d_gene: .; v_gene: TRBV6-1; CDR3aa: ASSEANDKYNSPLH
j_gene: TRBJ2-3; abundance: .; d_gene: .; v_gene: TRBV4-1; CDR3aa: ASSQGPRDTQY
j_gene: TRBJ1-4; abundance: .; d_gene: .; v_gene: TRBV29-1; CDR3aa: SVQDSAGDEKLF
j_gene: TRBJ2-5; abundance: .; d_gene: .; v_gene: TRBV6-5; CDR3aa: ASSGQETQY
j_gene: TRBJ2-3; abundance: .; d_gene: .; v_gene: TRBV5-4; CDR3aa: ASNRYTDTQY
j_gene: TRBJ2-1; abundance: .; d_gene: .; v_gene: TRBV2; CDR3aa: ASSEARSSYNEQF
j_gene: TRBJ1-2; abundance: .; d_gene: .; v_gene: TRBV5-1; CDR3aa: ASSFGGAEDGYT
j_gene: TRBJ1-2; abundance: once; d_gene: TRBD1; v_gene: TRBV6-6; CDR3aa: ASSYGGQGAIYGYT
j_gene: TRBJ2-3; abundance: .; d_gene: .; v_gene: TRBV5-5; CDR3aa: ASSLETTTDTQY
j_gene: TRBJ2-5; abundance: .; d_gene: .; v_gene: TRBV21-1; CDR3aa: ASSKAGIPGETQY
j_gene: TRBJ1-1; abundance: .; d_gene: TRBD1; v_gene: TRBV15; CDR3aa: ATSETGTTEAF
j_gene: TRBJ2-7; abundance: .; d_gene: .; v_gene: TRBV2; CDR3aa: ASRKDTTTEQY
j_gene: TRBJ2-5; abundance: once; d_gene: .; v_gene: TRBV13; CDR3aa: ASSLVTSQETQY